The subject of this entry is one T cell receptor beta chain. This clone was found once. The antigen this receptor binds is unknown. No much larger clonotype is one base removed from it; base qualities were not supplied. V is trimmed back by 0 bases and J by 0 bases, and the junction contains 6 bases that no gene match accounts for. Taken from the germline V gene, the CDR1 and CDR2 loops are SGHDT and YYEEEE. The CDR3 measures 18 amino acids from cysteine to phenylalanine. Only the CDR3 part of the read is kept: 54 bases, read in frame from the first base. Library preparation used the immunoSEQ multiplex PCR assay. The authors' pipeline ran thus. A statistical classification framework was built to diagnose cytomegalovirus status from the catalog of TCR beta chain sequences. The table was pulled from immuneACCESS by TCRdb, which kept in-frame rearrangements only. Such tables lose some clones; where checked, under half of the loss comes from unresolved V genes, and the rest has no known cause. The DNA was the basis for D and trimming; V, J and clone size are from that table. This sample has under 200,000 clones in its table, and under 95% of those were observed once. The top ten clonotypes cover over 2.5% of the sample.

This specimen belongs to a study of cytomegalovirus exposure and HLA in healthy donors (dated by TCRdb to the late 2010s). About the investigation overall: According to a later analysis, the 120 validation repertoires were produced on the same platform as the 666 repertoires of the first cohort. The aim of the study was to test whether cataloging public T cell receptors could identify signatures of past pathogen exposure. A separate validation cohort of about 110 different subjects was used in addition to the roughly 670-subject first cohort. To predict cytomegalovirus infection status, the study combined high-throughput TCR immunosequencing, statistical association of individual TCRs with disease status, and machine learning. Overall study outcomes, separate from this receptor: A later analysis had no HLA typing for the validation cohort, so co-occurrence there was scored across all 120 or so repertoires. According to the authors, the approach could potentially be generalized to other disease states and immunological phenotypes. Of the cluster scores, about 94% were above 0 in a later analysis, which found that TCRs clustered in the first cohort also tended to co-occur in the roughly 130 validation repertoires. In the study, 150 to 200 TCR beta chains were listed as associated with cytomegalovirus. In vitro tests confirmed that three of the cytomegalovirus-associated TCR beta chains recognize cytomegalovirus antigens. The classifier was reported to diagnose cytomegalovirus status with high specificity and sensitivity in both the original cohort and the validation cohort. Most TCR sequences were observed very rarely across donors, whereas some public TCRs were present in many individuals.

The donors were included in the validation cohort of 120 subjects, a group kept apart from the 666-subject first cohort. The chain is encoded by TRBV5-6 joined to TRBJ1-3, with 10 junctional bases fitting TRBD1. Sequencing was performed on PBMCs. This sequence was found in a woman younger than 30 in good health and CMV-seropositive. The sequenced DNA: TGTGCCAGCAGCTTGGGGATGGGACAGGGGCTCTCTGGAAACACCATATATTTT. It encodes CASSLGMGQGLSGNTIYF.